A selection of T cell receptor beta chains follows, all from one sample in a study of PD-1 and CTLA-4 blockade in melanoma. Profiling relied on immunoSEQ multiplex PCR, and the TCRdb table lists in-frame clones only, not all of them. The sample consists of approximately 33,000 clones, approximately 89% of them appearing once. The material sequenced was CD8+ T cells from peripheral blood, taken from a patient given anti-PD-1 treatment. The receptors come from a human donor with melanoma. Each CDR3 is given with its conserved first and last residue. The order of the fields is V gene, CDR3 protein.

TRBV27 CASSSTGGTLWETQYF
TRBV19 CASSTAYEGNTIYF
TRBV11-2 CASSHPTSGRVYEQYF
TRBV14 CASSQDSGDRATYEQYF
TRBV28 CASSPLDSTYEQYF
TRBV28 CASSPIGGIGGRNEKLFF
TRBV3-1/TRBV3-2 CASSQGRDVSYEQYF
TRBV15 CATSRGVNQPQHF
TRBV7-9 CASSLPSREVNTGELFF
TRBV27 CASSLTGNYGYTF
TRBV2 CASSKQGLSSLANVLTF
TRBV6-2/TRBV6-3 CASSPPRGDRVEKLFF
TRBV13 CASSLGLGLAVNEQFF
TRBV6-6 CASSPGQFQETQYF
TRBV7-9 CASNRGFNQPQHF